This T cell receptor (beta chain) was observed in a study of blood T cell repertoires in COVID-19. Study details: Acute-phase and convalescent COVID-19 samples originated in the United States, Italy and Spain.

The CDR3 contains 16 residues. Germline V gives CDR1 MNHEY, CDR2 SVGAGI. Trimming removed 0 bases at V and 3 bases at J, with 12 bases between. In the source study's methods: Nucleated cell counts were estimated from reference gene primer amplification. Sequenced by immunoSEQ multiplex PCR; TCRdb stores in-frame clones only, minus some. Clone size and the V and J calls come from that table; the DNA yielded D and trimming. Altogether approximately 70,000 clones are present, approximately 89% being singletons, with the ten largest covering about 5%. The source of this sequence is a woman aged 60-75 years with active COVID-19. Specimen: peripheral blood. The V call is TRBV6-5, the J call TRBJ2-1; D is possibly TRBD1 (6 bases). The CDR3 nucleotides are TGTGCCAGCAGTTACTCCGTCAGGGGAAACTACAATGAGCAGTTCTTC. It is translated as CASSYSVRGNYNEQFF.